One T cell receptor beta chain is described in this entry. The data are from a study of blood T cell repertoires in COVID-19. Study background: The United States, Italy and Spain supplied acute and convalescent COVID-19 samples. From T cells, B-cell-depleted T cells, or PBMCs came the material, which was cDNA or gDNA.

Original methodology: Reference gene primer amplification gave nucleated cell count estimates. The protocol was immunoSEQ multiplex PCR, while the TCRdb copy is restricted to in-frame clones and leaves out a portion. V and J calls and clone size are given by that table; D and trimming were obtained from the DNA. The table lists a few hundred thousand clones, roughly 84% of them singletons. Germline V gene lookup returns CDR1 ENHRY and CDR2 SYGVKD. The V end lost 3 bases, the J end lost 2 bases, and 14 bases lay between the germline ends. The length of the CDR3 is 15 residues. Input material: peripheral blood. This sequence joins TRBV10-3 and TRBJ2-7; tentatively, D is TRBD2 (7 bases). This TCR came from a woman between 35 and 50 years old who had recovered from COVID-19. CDR3 in DNA: TGTGCCATCAGTGACCGGCGGGGGCACGCCTACGAGCAGTACTTC. Amino acid sequence: CAISDRRGHAYEQYF.